This TCR beta chain emerged from a study of spatial heterogeneity in lung cancer. At the level of the study: Alpha-chain detections were consistently fewer than beta-chain detections among the sequences.

The time point is: sample taken at primary tumor resection. TCRdb redid the calling of the 5' RACE reads with MiXCR, one entry per CDR3 protein. In the table there are more than 25,000 distinct CDR3 sequences, about 6.6% of which are singletons. This clonotype was detected many times. The antigen remains unidentified. Unmatched junction bases numbered 2, after V lost 2 bases and J lost 3 bases. Germline loops: CDR1 MGHRA, CDR2 YSYEKL. The CDR3 runs to 15 residues. Overall study results and limits: It was found that expanded intratumoral alpha and beta TCR counts tracked tumor mutation counts. Tumor T cells had an estimated coverage that came to about 6.4% for alpha chains and roughly 14% for beta chains.

The chain links TRBV4-1 to TRBJ2-1, with 9 bases lining up with TRBD1. This TCR was sampled from a male donor with early-stage non-small cell lung cancer. This specimen was lung tumor tissue, taken at surgery. Here the CDR3 reads CASSQRDRDYNEQFF. The CDR3 DNA sequence: TGCGCCAGCAGCCAAAGGGACAGGGACTACAATGAGCAGTTCTTC.